A single sample is the source of the 6 T cell receptor beta chains below, sequenced in a study of preoperative IRX-2 immunotherapy in early breast cancer. Documented treatment: preoperative locoregional IRX-2 cytokine immunotherapy. The assay was immunoSEQ multiplex PCR, and TCRdb's table has in-frame clones only and misses some. The top ten hold approximately 1.8% of the sample, which has roughly 57,000 clones, approximately 94% seen once. This specimen was taken from a patient treated with IRX-2 immunotherapy. All receptors derive from a human donor with breast cancer.

The chain is built from TRBV4-1 and TRBJ2-3; D remains ambiguous. CDR3 length equals 13 residues. Germline V gene sequence: CDR1 MGHRA, CDR2 YSYEKL. Trimming shortened V by 6 bases and J by 6 bases, and 13 bases separated the two germline ends. The CDR3 DNA is TGCGCCAGCAGGTCTCTGGATACGGATACGCAGTATTTT. Translated, it gives CASRSLDTDTQYF.

The V gene is TRBV4-3, the J gene TRBJ2-3, with no clear D. V dropped 3 bases and J dropped 0 bases, with 10 bases sitting between them. The CDR3 has 15 residues. Germline CDR1 LGHNA, CDR2 YSLEER. This CDR3 is CASSHGAFSTDTQYF. CDR3 nucleotide sequence: TGCGCCAGCAGCCACGGTGCTTTTAGCACAGATACGCAGTATTTT.

This clone appeared once. The chain recombines TRBV5-5 with TRBJ2-7; D gene ambiguous. The V gene lost 4 bases and the J gene lost 5 bases, with 19 bases spanning the gap. CDR1 is SGHKS, CDR2 YYEKEE, per germline (reference sequence). The CDR3 consists of 15 residues. CDR3 amino acids: CASSKAGSRGHEQYF. Here the CDR3 DNA reads TGTGCCAGCAGCAAGGCCGGGTCAAGAGGCCACGAGCAGTACTTC.

The chain employs TRBV4-1 and TRBJ2-7, with TRBD1 matching 11 bases. The junction had 5 bases not matched to a gene; V was cut back by 4 bases and J by 3 bases. The CDR3 is made up of 15 amino acids. CDR1 and CDR2 from the germline V gene are MGHRA and YSYEKL. The CDR3 sequence is CASSRQGTGGYEQYF. The CDR3 nucleotides read TGCGCCAGCAGCCGTCAGGGGACAGGGGGCTACGAGCAGTACTTC.

The chain joins TRBV11-2 to TRBJ2-7; D gene unclear. V lost 3 bases and J 2 bases, leaving 11 bases between the germline ends. Germline loops: CDR1 SGHAT, CDR2 FQNNGV. This CDR3 is 14 amino acids long. Written as DNA, the CDR3 is TGTGCCAGCAGCTTTTGGAGTGGCCCCTACGAGCAGTACTTC. Translating it yields CASSFWSGPYEQYF.

The chain has TRBV10-2 and TRBJ2-7, with D perhaps matching TRBD2 (6 bases). The V end was cut by 6 bases, the J end by 2 bases, with 14 bases between. The CDR3 loop spans 14 amino acids. The germline V gene encodes CDR1 WSHSY and CDR2 SAAADI. CDR3: CASRGGVSTYEQYF. The DNA of the CDR3 is TGCGCCAGCAGGGGGGGAGTTTCGACCTACGAGCAGTACTTC.